This is a list of T cell receptor beta chains from one sample in a study of T cell changes during pregnancy in multiple sclerosis. The protocol was immunoSEQ multiplex PCR, while the TCRdb copy is restricted to in-frame clones and leaves out a portion. This sample has fewer than 65,000 clones; roughly nine tenths occur once, and the top ten carry 0.6% to 0.8%. The specimen was CD4+ T cells from peripheral blood mononuclear cells, collected in the first trimester of pregnancy. Receptor source: a female donor with multiple sclerosis, enrolled in a pregnancy study. Each CDR3 is given with its conserved first and last residue. D genes are given only for firm matches. Rows give clone size only sometimes, using once, few, many, or a class for an expanded clone.

v_call: TRBV10-3
d_call: -
clone_size: -
j_call: TRBJ1-2
cdr3_aa: CAISELSVNYGYTF
cdr3_nt: TGTGCCATCAGTGAGTTGTCTGTTAACTATGGCTACACCTTC

v_call: TRBV4-2
d_call: -
clone_size: once
j_call: TRBJ1-4
cdr3_aa: CASSQREGHNEKLFF
cdr3_nt: TGTGCCAGCAGCCAACGGGAGGGACATAATGAAAAACTGTTTTTT

v_call: TRBV18
d_call: -
clone_size: few
j_call: TRBJ2-3
cdr3_aa: CASSPQQGSTDTQYF
cdr3_nt: TGTGCCAGCTCACCTCAACAGGGAAGCACAGATACGCAGTATTTT

v_call: TRBV6-5
d_call: -
clone_size: -
j_call: TRBJ1-4
cdr3_aa: CASSFEASEKLFF
cdr3_nt: TGTGCCAGCAGTTTTGAGGCCTCTGAAAAACTGTTTTTT

v_call: TRBV2
d_call: -
clone_size: -
j_call: TRBJ2-2
cdr3_aa: CASSALGGAKRAGELFF
cdr3_nt: TGTGCCAGCAGTGCTCTAGGGGGGGCCAAAAGAGCCGGGGAGCTGTTTTTT

v_call: TRBV7-2
d_call: TRBD1
clone_size: -
j_call: TRBJ2-7
cdr3_aa: CASSEDRALVYEQYF
cdr3_nt: TGTGCCAGCAGCGAAGACAGGGCTCTGGTCTACGAGCAGTACTTC

v_call: TRBV7-8
d_call: TRBD2
clone_size: -
j_call: TRBJ2-1
cdr3_aa: CASSLGLAGALSSYNEQFF
cdr3_nt: TGTGCCAGCAGCTTAGGACTAGCGGGGGCCCTGAGCTCCTACAATGAGCAGTTCTTC

v_call: TRBV4-2
d_call: TRBD1
clone_size: -
j_call: TRBJ1-5
cdr3_aa: CASSQRGTGRSNQPQHF
cdr3_nt: TGTGCCAGCAGCCAAAGGGGGACAGGGAGAAGCAATCAGCCCCAGCATTTT

v_call: TRBV10-3
d_call: TRBD2
clone_size: -
j_call: TRBJ2-1
cdr3_aa: CAISAIPDLAGGLVEQFF
cdr3_nt: TGTGCCATCAGTGCAATACCTGACTTGGCGGGGGGGCTAGTTGAGCAGTTCTTC

v_call: TRBV18
d_call: -
clone_size: once
j_call: TRBJ2-2
cdr3_aa: CASSPRETGELFF
cdr3_nt: TGTGCCAGCTCACCACGGGAGACCGGGGAGCTGTTTTTT

v_call: TRBV9
d_call: TRBD1
clone_size: -
j_call: TRBJ2-5
cdr3_aa: CASSAGQDINNHLLIQETQYF
cdr3_nt: TGTGCCAGCAGCGCCGGACAGGATATTAATAACCATCTGCTGATACAAGAGACCCAGTACTTC

v_call: TRBV4-3
d_call: TRBD2
clone_size: once
j_call: TRBJ2-1
cdr3_aa: CASSQVGLAGGGVYNEQFF
cdr3_nt: TGCGCCAGCAGCCAAGTGGGACTAGCGGGGGGTGGAGTGTACAATGAGCAGTTCTTC

v_call: TRBV6-1
d_call: TRBD1
clone_size: once
j_call: TRBJ1-1
cdr3_aa: CASKMTTGGLTEAFF
cdr3_nt: TGTGCCAGCAAGATGACGACAGGGGGCTTGACTGAAGCTTTCTTT

v_call: TRBV6-6
d_call: -
clone_size: -
j_call: TRBJ2-1
cdr3_aa: CASSTQDGDNEQFF
cdr3_nt: TGTGCCAGCAGTACTCAGGACGGGGACAATGAGCAGTTCTTC

v_call: TRBV19
d_call: -
clone_size: -
j_call: TRBJ1-3
cdr3_aa: CASSIGPGIGNTIYF
cdr3_nt: TGTGCCAGTAGTATAGGACCAGGGATCGGAAACACCATATATTTT

v_call: TRBV5-6
d_call: -
clone_size: once
j_call: TRBJ1-1
cdr3_aa: CASSLRGRRTEAFF
cdr3_nt: TGTGCCAGCAGCCTACGCGGTAGAAGAACTGAAGCTTTCTTT

v_call: TRBV10-3
d_call: -
clone_size: -
j_call: TRBJ2-7
cdr3_aa: CAISAASSYEQYF
cdr3_nt: TGTGCCATCAGTGCCGCTAGCTCCTACGAGCAGTACTTC

v_call: TRBV23-1
d_call: TRBD1
clone_size: -
j_call: TRBJ2-7
cdr3_aa: CASSQITGVKSFYEQYF
cdr3_nt: TGCGCCAGCAGTCAGATAACAGGGGTAAAGAGTTTCTACGAGCAGTACTTC

v_call: TRBV19
d_call: -
clone_size: once
j_call: TRBJ2-5
cdr3_aa: CASSITSVVETQYF
cdr3_nt: TGTGCCAGTAGTATTACGTCGGTGGTAGAGACCCAGTACTTC

v_call: TRBV9
d_call: TRBD1
clone_size: -
j_call: TRBJ1-2
cdr3_aa: CASSVGETGDYGYTF
cdr3_nt: TGTGCCAGCAGCGTAGGGGAGACAGGGGACTATGGCTACACCTTC

v_call: TRBV4-1
d_call: TRBD2
clone_size: once
j_call: TRBJ2-1
cdr3_aa: CASSPTTSGGAVEQFF
cdr3_nt: TGCGCCAGCAGCCCAACTACTAGCGGGGGGGCAGTTGAGCAGTTCTTC

v_call: TRBV5-1
d_call: TRBD1
clone_size: -
j_call: TRBJ1-1
cdr3_aa: CASSMGQGMNTEAFF
cdr3_nt: TGCGCCAGCAGCATGGGACAGGGGATGAACACTGAAGCTTTCTTT

v_call: TRBV7-2
d_call: -
clone_size: -
j_call: TRBJ2-7
cdr3_aa: CASSLATGPYEQYF
cdr3_nt: TGTGCCAGCAGCTTAGCTACAGGCCCCTACGAGCAGTACTTC

v_call: TRBV19
d_call: TRBD1
clone_size: -
j_call: TRBJ2-2
cdr3_aa: CASTRQGMNTGELFF
cdr3_nt: TGTGCCAGTACCCGACAGGGAATGAACACCGGGGAGCTGTTTTTT

v_call: TRBV11-2
d_call: -
clone_size: -
j_call: TRBJ1-4
cdr3_aa: CASSSGQRRFNEKLFF
cdr3_nt: TGTGCCAGCAGCTCAGGACAGCGAAGGTTTAATGAAAAACTGTTTTTT

v_call: TRBV7-2
d_call: -
clone_size: -
j_call: TRBJ1-5
cdr3_aa: CASSLRGNQPQHF
cdr3_nt: TGTGCCAGCAGCTTAAGAGGGAATCAGCCCCAGCATTTT

v_call: TRBV9
d_call: -
clone_size: -
j_call: TRBJ1-2
cdr3_aa: CASSVGPGSRLVTYGYTF
cdr3_nt: TGTGCCAGCAGCGTAGGGCCAGGGTCTCGGTTGGTTACCTATGGCTACACCTTC

v_call: TRBV19
d_call: -
clone_size: -
j_call: TRBJ2-4
cdr3_aa: CASSIVFSPDIQYF
cdr3_nt: TGTGCCAGTAGTATTGTGTTTAGTCCCGACATTCAGTACTTC

v_call: TRBV16
d_call: TRBD1
clone_size: -
j_call: TRBJ1-2
cdr3_aa: CASSQNQQGVGGYTF
cdr3_nt: TGTGCCAGCAGCCAAAATCAACAGGGGGTCGGTGGCTACACCTTC

v_call: TRBV7-8
d_call: -
clone_size: -
j_call: TRBJ1-6
cdr3_aa: CASSSSGVNSPLHF
cdr3_nt: TGTGCCAGCAGCTCTTCAGGGGTAAATTCACCCCTCCACTTT

v_call: TRBV6-5
d_call: -
clone_size: few
j_call: TRBJ1-6
cdr3_aa: CASSLTGSGGLAPLHF
cdr3_nt: TGTGCCAGCAGTTTAACAGGGAGCGGTGGTTTGGCACCCCTCCACTTT

v_call: TRBV4-3
d_call: -
clone_size: -
j_call: TRBJ2-7
cdr3_aa: CASSHRMGRTYEQYF
cdr3_nt: TGCGCCAGCAGCCATAGGATGGGGCGGACCTACGAGCAGTACTTC

v_call: TRBV7-3
d_call: -
clone_size: few
j_call: TRBJ1-5
cdr3_aa: CASSPQGNQPQHF
cdr3_nt: TGTGCCAGCAGCCCCCAGGGGAATCAGCCCCAGCATTTT

v_call: TRBV18
d_call: -
clone_size: -
j_call: TRBJ1-2
cdr3_aa: CASSPQGHYGYTF
cdr3_nt: TGTGCCAGCTCACCACAGGGGCACTATGGCTACACCTTC

v_call: TRBV6-6
d_call: -
clone_size: -
j_call: TRBJ2-7
cdr3_aa: CASSLRTVSYEQYF
cdr3_nt: TGTGCCAGCAGTCTTCGGACAGTCTCCTACGAGCAGTACTTC

v_call: TRBV9
d_call: -
clone_size: -
j_call: TRBJ2-5
cdr3_aa: CASRKKGVAGAQETQYF
cdr3_nt: TGTGCCAGCCGAAAAAAAGGGGTGGCAGGGGCCCAAGAGACCCAGTACTTC

v_call: TRBV4-3
d_call: TRBD1
clone_size: -
j_call: TRBJ1-2
cdr3_aa: CASSRNRDSSYGYTF
cdr3_nt: TGCGCCAGCAGCCGGAACCGGGACAGCTCCTATGGCTACACCTTC

v_call: TRBV10-2
d_call: TRBD1
clone_size: -
j_call: TRBJ1-1
cdr3_aa: CASITGTANTEAFF
cdr3_nt: TGCGCCAGCATTACCGGGACAGCGAACACTGAAGCTTTCTTT

v_call: TRBV9
d_call: -
clone_size: -
j_call: TRBJ1-1
cdr3_aa: CASSEGGEAAREAFF
cdr3_nt: TGTGCCAGCAGCGAGGGGGGGGAGGCCGCCCGTGAAGCTTTCTTT

v_call: TRBV5-4
d_call: TRBD1
clone_size: -
j_call: TRBJ1-1
cdr3_aa: CASSRTGGTEAFF
cdr3_nt: TGTGCCAGCAGTCGGACAGGGGGCACTGAAGCTTTCTTT

v_call: TRBV7-2
d_call: -
clone_size: -
j_call: TRBJ1-6
cdr3_aa: CASSLGGQPNSPLHF
cdr3_nt: TGTGCCAGCAGCTTAGGTGGACAGCCTAATTCACCCCTCCACTTT

v_call: TRBV19
d_call: TRBD2
clone_size: -
j_call: TRBJ2-7
cdr3_aa: CASSIGEGYEQYF
cdr3_nt: TGTGCCAGTAGTATCGGGGAGGGCTACGAGCAGTACTTC

v_call: TRBV7-8
d_call: -
clone_size: -
j_call: TRBJ2-2
cdr3_aa: CASSSPLPRQGTGELFF
cdr3_nt: TGTGCCAGCAGCTCCCCCTTACCTCGCCAGGGAACCGGGGAGCTGTTTTTT

v_call: TRBV2
d_call: -
clone_size: -
j_call: TRBJ1-5
cdr3_aa: CASSERLNAQHF
cdr3_nt: TGTGCCAGCAGTGAGAGGCTTAACGCCCAGCATTTT

v_call: TRBV19
d_call: TRBD1
clone_size: -
j_call: TRBJ1-1
cdr3_aa: CASSILGQGATEAFF
cdr3_nt: TGTGCCAGTAGTATACTAGGACAGGGGGCGACTGAAGCTTTCTTT

v_call: TRBV6-5
d_call: TRBD2
clone_size: -
j_call: TRBJ2-3
cdr3_aa: CASSYSNPAGGYTQYF
cdr3_nt: TGTGCCAGCAGTTACTCGAATCCAGCGGGGGGGTATACGCAGTATTTT

v_call: TRBV2
d_call: -
clone_size: -
j_call: TRBJ2-2
cdr3_aa: CASSPEGGAGELFF
cdr3_nt: TGTGCCAGTAGCCCGGAAGGGGGGGCCGGGGAGCTGTTTTTT